A single sample gave rise to the 26 T cell receptor beta chains below, sequenced in a study of blood T cells in healthy people across ages. Primed by a sample-barcoded 5' primer and a J-beta primer mix, a second PCR proceeded for roughly 6 to 12 cycles. TCRdb recomputed calls from the 5' RACE reads with MiXCR, one row per CDR3 protein. The sample includes about 640,000 distinct CDR3 sequences, roughly 50% of them seen just once. The sample consisted of blood. The origin of the receptors is a man in his sixties in good health.

This clonotype turned up a few times. The chain combines TRBV7-9 with TRBJ1-2; TRBD1 might be the D (6 bases). The CDR3 has 14 residues. The V end lost 5 bases, the J end lost 8 bases, and 18 bases lay between the germline ends. Germline CDR1 SEHNR, CDR2 FQNEAQ (reference sequence). CDR3 sequence reads: CASSPGTSRGGYTF. For the CDR3, the DNA is TGTGCCAGCAGCCCCGGGACAAGTAGGGGAGGCTACACCTTC.

The J gene is TRBJ2-5, the V gene TRBV6-2 or TRBV6-3; D gene unclear. V lost 0 bases to trimming and J lost 5 bases, with 10 bases between them. The CDR3 runs to 14 residues. Per the germline V gene, CDR1 is MNHEY and CDR2 is SVGEGT. The CDR3 DNA is TGTGCCAGCAGTTACTCCCTAACCGGGGAGACCCAGTACTTC. Its translation is CASSYSLTGETQYF.

The V call is TRBV9, the J call TRBJ2-3; 16 bases align to TRBD2. The V gene end was trimmed by 4 bases and the J gene end by 7 bases; junction bases not matched to a gene: 6. This CDR3 has 16 amino acids. The germline V gene encodes CDR1 SGDLS and CDR2 YYNGEE. CDR3 coding DNA: TGTGCCAGCAGCAAGGGACTAGCGGGGGGGCCGAATACGCAGTATTTT. Translation gives CASSKGLAGGPNTQYF.

The chain joins TRBV6-1 to TRBJ1-6; the match to TRBD1 covers 10 bases. After removal of 4 bases from V and 8 bases from J, the junction contained 5 bases not matched to a gene. This CDR3 has 15 residues. The V gene's germline CDR1 is MNHNS and CDR2 SASEGT. The CDR3 sequence: CASSGTGGGDSPLHF. Here the CDR3 DNA reads TGTGCCAGCAGTGGGACAGGGGGAGGTGATTCACCCCTCCACTTT.

The rearrangement links TRBV20-1 to TRBJ2-5, with D possibly TRBD2 on 6 matching bases. Trimming took off 3 bases at V and 2 bases at J, with 10 bases between the two ends. This CDR3 comprises 13 residues. Germline CDR1 is DFQATT and CDR2 is SNEGSKA (reference sequence). CDR3 residues: CSARWDSQETQYF. CDR3 nucleotide sequence: TGCAGTGCTAGGTGGGACTCTCAAGAGACCCAGTACTTC.

The chain joins TRBV6-5 to TRBJ1-2; TRBD1 might be the D (5 bases). V lost 7 bases and J 4 bases, leaving 19 bases between the germline ends. Germline lookup yields CDR1 MNHEY and CDR2 SVGAGI. This CDR3 region has 15 residues. The DNA of the CDR3 is TGTGCCAGCACCCTATACCAGGGTACGGGCTATGGCTACACCTTC. This codes for CASTLYQGTGYGYTF.

This chain joins TRBV10-3 and TRBJ2-7; a weak D match, TRBD1 (6 bases). The J call could be wrong; TRBJ2-5 is a better fit for the DNA end. The CDR3 extends over 15 amino acids. Germline CDR1 reads ENHRY; CDR2 reads SYGVKD. The CDR3 nucleotides are TGTGCCATCAGTGAATCTCAGGGGAACCAAGAGACCCAGTACTTC. It specifies CAISESQGNQETQYF.

This CDR3 reads CASSPPDRQETQYF. CDR3 coding DNA: TGTGCCAGCTCACCACCCGACAGGCAAGAGACCCAGTACTTC. This sequence joins TRBV18 and TRBJ2-5, with a weak D call TRBD1 (6 bases). Germline assignment: CDR1 KGHSH and CDR2 LQKENI. The V end lost 0 bases, the J end lost 2 bases, and 7 bases lay between the germline ends. The CDR3 is 14 amino acids. Variable domain in full (rest from reference TRBV18 and TRBJ2-5): NAGVMQNPRHLVRRRGQEARLRCSPMKGHSHVYWYRQLPEEGLKFMVYLQKENIIDESGMPKERFSAEFPKEGPSILRIQQVVRGDSAAYFCASSPPDRQETQYFGPGTRLLVL.

The chain uses TRBV20-1 and TRBJ2-1; 13 bases match TRBD2. V was pared by 3 bases and J by 9 bases, with 5 bases of the junction left unmatched. CDR1 and CDR2 (germline): DFQATT, SNEGSKA (reference sequence). This CDR3 is built from 14 residues. The CDR3 nucleotides read TGCAGTGCTAGGAAGACTAGCGGGGGGCTTGAGCAGTTCTTC. Translation gives CSARKTSGGLEQFF.

About this clonotype: At one boundary the junction diverges from the germline segment, which might be a read error. The chain is built from TRBV12-3 or TRBV12-4 and TRBJ2-3; possibly TRBD1 or TRBD2 for D (5 bases each). The CDR3 length is 14 residues. The CDR3 region is CAGSLSQGADTQYF. As DNA, the CDR3 is TGTGCCGGCAGTTTAAGCCAGGGAGCAGATACGCAGTATTTT.

This sequence joins TRBV6-5 and TRBJ2-2; D possibly corresponds to TRBD2 (7 bases). From germline, CDR1 is MNHEY and CDR2 SVGAGI. The V gene lost 7 bases and the J gene lost 8 bases, with 20 bases spanning the gap. This CDR3 spans 15 amino acids. The chain's CDR3 is CASTWGGAGSGELFF. The CDR3 nucleotides are TGTGCCAGCACCTGGGGGGGCGCCGGTTCGGGGGAGCTGTTTTTT.

The chain joins TRBV20-1 to TRBJ2-2, with 8 bases lining up with TRBD1. The CDR3 extends over 13 amino acids. Germline V gene lookup returns CDR1 DFQATT and CDR2 SNEGSKA (reference sequence). V dropped 6 bases and J dropped 8; count of bases not matched to a gene: 8. CDR3 nucleotides: TGCAGTGCACCTAGGACAGGGAGTGGGGAGCTGTTTTTT. Its translation: CSAPRTGSGELFF.

The chain couples TRBV28 to TRBJ1-2, with 7 bases lining up with TRBD1. There are 17 residues in the CDR3. CDR1 and CDR2 from the germline V gene are MDHEN and SYDVKM. J gave up 2 bases and V 5 bases, and 14 bases lay outside the gene matches. The chain's CDR3 is CASSPPTGIGINYGYTF. The CDR3 DNA is TGTGCCAGCAGTCCCCCGACAGGGATCGGGATAAACTATGGCTACACCTTC.

This clonotype was recorded a few times. V gene TRBV7-9 combines with J gene TRBJ2-7, with 8 bases that match TRBD1. The CDR3 has 14 amino acids. Trimming at V came to 6 bases and at J to 2 bases, leaving 6 bases not matched to a gene. Germline CDR1 is SEHNR and CDR2 is FQNEAQ (reference sequence). CDR3 nucleotide sequence: TGTGCCAGCAGGTCGACAGGGGAAACCTACGAGCAGTACTTC. Protein product: CASRSTGETYEQYF.

This chain joins TRBV10-3 and TRBJ2-1, with TRBD1 identical over 10 bases. The CDR3 totals 16 residues. CDR1 is ENHRY and CDR2 is SYGVKD in the germline V gene. V trimming: 2 bases; J trimming: 3 bases; junction bases outside the gene matches: 4. The CDR3 region is CAISERTGGHYNEQFF. DNA for the CDR3: TGTGCCATCAGTGAGCGGACAGGGGGTCACTACAATGAGCAGTTCTTC.

Remarks on this clonotype: The junction and the germline gene differ at one end; a read error may be behind it. The chain carries TRBV11-2 and TRBJ2-5; perhaps TRBD2 as D (6 bases). The CDR3 has 15 residues. Germline lookup yields CDR1 SGHAT and CDR2 FQNNGV. CDR3: CANSSNPRGGETQYF. The DNA for the CDR3 is TGTGCCAACAGCTCAAACCCGAGGGGAGGCGAGACCCAGTACTTC.

This clonotype was counted only a few times. The chain joins TRBV10-3 to TRBJ1-2; 9 nucleotides line up with TRBD1. V trimming: 5 bases; J trimming: 8 bases; junction bases outside the gene matches: 6. Per the germline V gene, CDR1 is ENHRY and CDR2 is SYGVKD. The CDR3 consists of 13 residues. The CDR3 DNA is TGTGCCATCAGTCCGGGGACAGGGTTCGGCTACACCTTC. It translates to CAISPGTGFGYTF.

The rearrangement joins TRBV7-8 to TRBJ2-3, with 8 bases identical to TRBD2. Germline CDR1 reads SGHVS; CDR2 reads FQNEAQ. Germline trimming cut 5 bases from V and 0 bases from J; bases unmatched to any gene: 4. CDR3 length: 15 amino acids. CDR3 region: CASSPWTSSTDTQYF. DNA for the CDR3: TGTGCCAGCAGCCCCTGGACTAGCAGCACAGATACGCAGTATTTT.

This clonotype was counted a few times. The rearrangement links TRBV20-1 to TRBJ2-1; a possible D gene is TRBD2 (5 bases). Germline CDR1 DFQATT, CDR2 SNEGSKA (reference sequence). This CDR3 contains 13 residues. V gave up 8 bases and J gave up 1 base, with 12 bases separating them. CDR3 in amino acids: CSFYEGSYNEQFF. CDR3 nucleotides: TGCAGTTTCTACGAGGGTTCCTACAATGAGCAGTTCTTC.

The gene calls are TRBV5-5 and TRBJ1-1, with no clear D. The V gene's germline CDR1 is SGHKS and CDR2 YYEKEE (reference sequence). V was shortened by 4 bases and J by 7 bases, with 11 bases between the two germline ends. This CDR3 spans 12 amino acids. CDR3 residues: CASSVTVDEAFF. In DNA, the CDR3 is TGTGCCAGCAGCGTGACGGTTGATGAAGCTTTCTTT.

The chain combines TRBV2 with TRBJ2-7, with TRBD2 as a possible D gene (6 bases). Gene TRBJ2-5 matches the end of the DNA better, so the J call may be wrong. The CDR3 sequence is 15 residues long. Germline lookup yields CDR1 SNHLY and CDR2 FYNNEI. DNA for the CDR3: TGTGCCAGCGACAAAGCCGGGAGCAACCAAGAGACCCAGTACTTC. It specifies CASDKAGSNQETQYF.

V usage is TRBV7-2 and J usage is TRBJ2-2; the D is unclear. Germline assignment: CDR1 SGHTA and CDR2 FQGNSA. CDR3 size: 13 residues. Trimming pared 2 bases from V and 4 bases from J, leaving 5 bases between. The CDR3 coding sequence is TGTGCCAGCAGCTTAATGGGCACCGGGGAGCTGTTTTTT. Encoded protein: CASSLMGTGELFF.

V gene TRBV5-1 combines with J gene TRBJ1-6; the D is unclear. Trimming left V 0 bases short and J 2 bases short, with 3 bases between. In germline, CDR1 is SGHRS, CDR2 YFSETQ. The length of the CDR3 is 14 residues. This chain's CDR3 is CASSLDTYNSPLHF. The CDR3 region has the DNA TGCGCCAGCAGCTTGGACACCTATAATTCACCCCTCCACTTT.

This clonotype was detected a few times. The CDR3 nucleotides read TGTGCCAGCAGTACAATTCGCGGGAGCCAAGAGACCCAGTACTTC. Translating it yields CASSTIRGSQETQYF. The chain couples TRBV6-6 to TRBJ2-5; 7 nucleotides match TRBD2. Germline assignment: CDR1 MNHNY and CDR2 SVGAGI (reference sequence). With 5 bases clipped from V and 1 base from J, the junction kept 7 bases outside the gene matches. The CDR3 is 15 residues long.

The V call is TRBV5-1, the J call TRBJ1-4; D is unresolved. The V and J ends lost 0 bases and 6 bases respectively, with 9 bases between them. This CDR3 has 14 residues. Germline lookup yields CDR1 SGHRS and CDR2 YFSETQ. The CDR3 DNA is TGCGCCAGCAGCTTGGCGCAGCCGGATGAAAAACTGTTTTTT. Its translation: CASSLAQPDEKLFF.

V usage is TRBV15 and J usage is TRBJ2-5, with a weak D call TRBD2 (7 bases). Germline-derived CDR1 and CDR2 are LNHNV and YYDKDF (reference sequence). CDR3 length equals 16 residues. V lost 3 bases and J 5 bases, leaving 19 bases between the germline ends. The CDR3 nucleotides are TGTGCCACCAGCAGGGCCTTAGGGGGGGGCCATGAGACCCAGTACTTC. Amino acid sequence: CATSRALGGGHETQYF.